Following are 18 T cell receptor beta chains from one sample sequenced in a study of CD8+ T cells in alopecia areata. Extracted from the samples, RNA was reverse transcribed into cDNA to serve as the sequencing template. Profiled with immunoSEQ multiplex PCR; TCRdb holds only in-frame clones, not every one. The sample holds about 200,000 clones, about 62% seen once. As for treatment: oral pan-JAK inhibitor, 5-10 mg twice daily. Material: CD4+ T cells sorted from blood, obtained at week 24, from a patient treated with tofacitinib. The receptors were sampled from a human donor with alopecia areata.

The chain combines TRBV12-5 with TRBJ1-1; no clear D. The germline V and J ends were trimmed by 5 bases and 5 bases, with 15 bases remaining between them. From germline, CDR1 is LGHNT and CDR2 FRNRAP. The CDR3 has 14 amino acids. CDR3 sequence: CASGRTSDGTEAFF. The CDR3 DNA reads TGTGCTAGTGGTCGTACCTCGGACGGAACTGAAGCTTTCTTT.

This chain links TRBV4-1 with TRBJ2-5, with 8 bases identical to TRBD2. V gave up 2 bases and J gave up 1 base; unmatched junction bases: 6. CDR3 size: 16 residues. Per the germline V gene, CDR1 is MGHRA and CDR2 is YSYEKL. This chain's CDR3 is CASSQTISGVQETQYF. In nucleotides, the CDR3 is TGCGCCAGCAGCCAAACGATTAGCGGGGTCCAAGAGACCCAGTACTTC.

The chain's CDR3 is CASKPGQTTNQPQHF. The CDR3 bases are TGTGCCAGTAAACCGGGACAGACTACCAATCAGCCCCAGCATTTT. The chain is built from TRBV27 and TRBJ1-5; 7 bases align to TRBD1. The CDR3 loop spans 15 amino acids. J was trimmed by 3 bases and V by 9 bases; bases with no gene match: 11. Germline V gene sequence: CDR1 MNHEY, CDR2 SMNVEV (reference sequence).

The CDR3 sequence is CAFIPGQGPGEQFF. In nucleotides, the CDR3 is TGTGCCTTCATTCCGGGACAGGGACCGGGTGAGCAGTTCTTC. The chain has TRBV30 and TRBJ2-1; 9 bases agree with TRBD1. Germline lookup yields CDR1 GTSNPN and CDR2 SVGIG (reference sequence). The CDR3 runs to 14 residues. V lost 7 bases, J lost 9 bases, and 13 bases stayed unmatched.

Note on this clone: At the DNA level, this CDR3 is encoded by other sequences in the same sample as well. In DNA, the CDR3 is TGCAGCGTGGGACAGGGGGACACTGAAGCTTTCTTT. Protein product: CSVGQGDTEAFF. The chain links TRBV29-1 to TRBJ1-1, with 11 bases lining up with TRBD1. Germline CDR1 reads SQVTM; CDR2 reads ANQGSEA. The CDR3 covers 12 residues. V dropped 6 bases and J dropped 3; count of bases not matched to a gene: 0.

The rearrangement uses TRBV27 and TRBJ2-7; D not certain. Germline lookup yields CDR1 MNHEY and CDR2 SMNVEV (reference sequence). Trimming removed 7 bases at V and 5 bases at J, with 3 bases between. The CDR3 is 9 residues long. CDR3 DNA sequence: TGTGCCAGCACGGACGAGCAGTACTTC. Its translation is CASTDEQYF.

As regards this clone: The germline gene is not matched at one end of the junction; a read error may be the cause. The chain employs TRBV29-1 and TRBJ2-7; 15 bases fit TRBD2. Germline V gives CDR1 SQVTM, CDR2 ANQGSEA. The CDR3 spans 15 residues. Here the CDR3 reads CSVEGTSGGYGEQYF. CDR3 DNA: TGCAGCGTAGAAGGGACTAGCGGGGGGTACGGCGAGCAGTACTTC.

V gene TRBV4-2 combines with J gene TRBJ2-3; TRBD2 aligns across 9 bases. V lost 4 bases, J lost 1 base, and 6 bases stayed unmatched. The CDR3 loop spans 16 amino acids. Germline V gene sequence: CDR1 LGHNA, CDR2 YNFKEQ. CDR3 sequence reads: CASSRTRTSGTDTQYF. The CDR3 region has the DNA TGTGCCAGCAGCCGAACTAGGACTAGCGGCACAGATACGCAGTATTTT.

The count of this clone is one. This rearrangement joins TRBV4-3 to TRBJ2-3, with TRBD2 as a possible D gene (6 bases). Trimming shortened V by 2 bases and J by 4 bases, and 16 bases separated the two germline ends. Germline lookup yields CDR1 LGHNA and CDR2 YSLEER. The CDR3 is 16 residues long. CDR3 sequence (DNA): TGCGCCAGCAGCCAAAGATACGGGAGCTCGGCAGATACGCAGTATTTT. Protein product: CASSQRYGSSADTQYF.

The rearrangement uses TRBV6-5 and TRBJ2-7; TRBD2 agrees at 13 bases. This CDR3 has 14 residues. The V segment lost 6 bases and the J segment 5 bases; nucleotides outside the gene matches: 4. Germline V gives CDR1 MNHEY, CDR2 SVGAGI. The CDR3: CASSPGTSGNEQYF. In nucleotides, the CDR3 is TGTGCCAGCAGCCCCGGGACTAGCGGGAACGAGCAGTACTTC.

The gene calls are TRBV2 and TRBJ2-5; 8 bases are a match to TRBD1. V lost 6 bases and J lost 2; bases outside the gene matches: 5. The CDR3 is 14 amino acids. Per germline, CDR1 SNHLY and CDR2 FYNNEI. The CDR3 loop reads CASRGQDWQETQYF. The CDR3 region has the DNA TGTGCCAGCAGGGGACAGGACTGGCAAGAGACCCAGTACTTC.

V gene TRBV5-1 combines with J gene TRBJ2-1; the match to TRBD1 covers 7 bases. CDR1 is SGHRS and CDR2 is YFSETQ in the germline V gene. The CDR3 extends over 15 amino acids. Trimming cost V 5 bases and J 3 bases; bases outside gene matches: 8. CDR3 region: CASRNRQGLYNEQFF. The CDR3 DNA follows: TGCGCCAGCAGGAACAGACAGGGTCTCTACAATGAGCAGTTCTTC.

This rearrangement joins TRBV5-1 to TRBJ1-4, with D possibly TRBD1 on 5 matching bases. V dropped 4 bases and J dropped 7 bases, with 14 bases sitting between them. Germline CDR1 SGHRS, CDR2 YFSETQ. The length of the CDR3 is 14 residues. CDR3 bases: TGCGCCAGCAGCCTGCGGGGGAGGGGTGAAAAACTGTTTTTT. It translates to CASSLRGRGEKLFF.

The V and J genes are TRBV4-1 and TRBJ2-3, with D uncertain. V gave up 3 bases and J gave up 0 bases, with 19 bases separating them. From germline, CDR1 is MGHRA and CDR2 YSYEKL. CDR3 length equals 18 residues. The CDR3 here is CASSHLERWQASTDTQYF. Written as DNA, the CDR3 is TGCGCCAGCAGCCATTTGGAACGGTGGCAGGCTAGCACAGATACGCAGTATTTT.

This clone was observed a handful of times. The gene calls are TRBV5-4 and TRBJ2-3; 7 bases fit TRBD2. The CDR3 totals 16 residues. Unmatched junction bases numbered 7, after V lost 3 bases and J lost 0 bases. Germline V gives CDR1 SGHNT, CDR2 YYREEE (reference sequence). The CDR3 DNA follows: TGTGCCAGCAGCTCGCGGCGGGGGTCTAGCACAGATACGCAGTATTTT. It yields the protein CASSSRRGSSTDTQYF.

The V gene is TRBV2, the J gene TRBJ2-1; D gene uncertain. The CDR3 has 11 residues. Trimming removed 2 bases at V and 4 bases at J, with 0 bases between. Germline V gene data show CDR1 as SNHLY and CDR2 as FYNNEI. The CDR3 sequence: CASSEYNEQFF. The CDR3 coding sequence is TGTGCCAGCAGTGAATACAATGAGCAGTTCTTC. Using reference TRBV2 and TRBJ2-1 for the parts outside the CDR3, the full variable domain is EPEVTQTPSHQVTQMGQEVILRCVPISNHLYFYWYRQILGQKVEFLVSFYNNEISEKSEIFDDQFSVERPDGSNFTLKIRSTKLEDSAMYFCASSEYNEQFFGPGTRLTVL.

The V gene is TRBV27, the J gene TRBJ1-2; possible D gene TRBD1, 5 bases. V lost 6 bases, J lost 6 bases, and 17 bases lay in between. The CDR3 length is 14 residues. Germline values: CDR1 MNHEY, CDR2 SMNVEV (reference sequence). CDR3 region: CASSPKGDRNGYTF. Written as DNA, the CDR3 is TGTGCCAGCAGCCCTAAAGGGGACCGGAATGGCTACACCTTC.

The count of this clone is one. This chain joins TRBV7-2 and TRBJ2-7, with D possibly being TRBD1 (5 bases). CDR1 is SGHTA and CDR2 is FQGNSA in the germline V gene. Trimming removed 3 bases at V and 3 bases at J, with 15 bases between. CDR3 length equals 15 residues. The chain's CDR3 is CASSLSGTGNYEQYF. The CDR3 coding sequence is TGTGCCAGCAGCTTGTCGGGTACAGGCAACTACGAGCAGTACTTC.